The rows below give T cell receptor beta chains drawn from one sample of a study of low-dose radiotherapy and immunotherapy resistance in tumors. Each CDR3 protein gets one entry after TCRdb re-called the reads with MiXCR. Of about 60,000 distinct CDR3 sequences listed, under 30% are singletons. The specimen comprised PBMCs, sampled before treatment. These receptors all stem from a male donor with prostate cancer. Both conserved end residues are part of each CDR3. The D gene is left open where the match is weak. The listing skips clone size in some rows; elsewhere it reads once, few, many or a size class.

V	D	size	J	CDR3	DNA
TRBV6-2/TRBV6-3	TRBD2	many	TRBJ2-3	CASVGTSGRTDTQYF	TGTGCCAGCGTAGGGACTAGCGGGAGGACAGATACGCAGTATTTT
TRBV28	.	many	TRBJ2-6	CASGTGYSGANVLTF	TGTGCCAGCGGTACAGGGTACAGCGGGGCCAACGTCCTGACTTTC
TRBV20-1	TRBD2	many	TRBJ2-3	CSARSSGRAGGTDTQYF	TGCAGTGCTAGGAGCAGCGGGAGGGCCGGCGGCACAGATACGCAGTATTTT
TRBV10-3	.	many	TRBJ1-2	CAIIGHEANYGYTF	TGTGCCATCATTGGACATGAAGCTAACTATGGCTACACCTTC
TRBV20-1	TRBD2	.	TRBJ2-7	CSARELAGTYEQYF	TGCAGTGCTAGAGAACTAGCGGGGACCTACGAGCAGTACTTC
TRBV5-1	.	.	TRBJ2-1	CASDRGGTGSSYNEQFF	TGCGCCAGCGATAGAGGAGGCACGGGGAGCTCCTACAATGAGCAGTTCTTC
TRBV12-3/TRBV12-4	.	.	TRBJ2-1	CASSTDSRPYNEQFF	TGTGCCAGCAGTACCGACTCACGACCCTACAATGAGCAGTTCTTC
TRBV28	TRBD2	many	TRBJ2-3	CFVTSVKGDTQYF	TGTTTCGTGACTAGCGTTAAAGGAGATACGCAGTATTTT
TRBV20-1	TRBD1	many	TRBJ2-7	CSAEDRATGTYEQYF	TGCAGTGCAGAGGACAGGGCGACGGGGACCTACGAGCAGTACTTC
TRBV29-1	.	many	TRBJ2-2	CSGRQTNTGELFF	TGCAGCGGGAGACAGACGAACACCGGGGAGCTGTTTTTT
TRBV2	.	.	TRBJ2-3	CASSVVGATDTQYF	TGTGCCAGCAGTGTGGTAGGGGCGACAGATACGCAGTATTTT
TRBV20-1	.	many	TRBJ2-3	CSARRSGTLGTDTQYF	TGCAGTGCTAGAAGGTCAGGAACTCTTGGCACAGATACGCAGTATTTT
TRBV7-2	TRBD2	.	TRBJ2-1	CASSYTSGTIEQFF	TGTGCCAGCAGTTACACCTCCGGGACTATCGAGCAGTTCTTC
TRBV11-2	TRBD2	.	TRBJ2-2	CASSFRLASTGELFF	TGTGCCAGCAGCTTCCGACTAGCGAGCACCGGGGAGCTGTTTTTT
TRBV20-1	.	many	TRBJ2-3	CSASLGPGPSTDTQYF	TGCAGTGCTAGTCTTGGCCCAGGTCCTAGCACAGATACGCAGTATTTT
TRBV20-1	.	many	TRBJ1-5	CSARETSGGRQPQHF	TGCAGTGCTAGAGAGACCTCTGGAGGAAGGCAGCCCCAGCATTTT
TRBV3-1	TRBD2	many	TRBJ2-1	CASSGLAYEQFF	TGTGCCAGCAGCGGACTAGCCTATGAGCAGTTCTTC
TRBV11-3	TRBD2	many	TRBJ2-1	CASSSSSGGANEQFF	TGTGCCAGCAGCTCGTCCAGCGGGGGAGCGAATGAGCAGTTCTTC
TRBV4-1	TRBD1	many	TRBJ1-5	CASSQGTGGKSNQPQHF	TGCGCCAGCAGCCAAGGGACAGGTGGGAAGAGCAATCAGCCCCAGCATTTT
TRBV5-4	.	many	TRBJ1-6	CASSLTGNNSPLHF	TGTGCCAGCAGCTTGACAGGGAATAATTCACCCCTCCACTTT
TRBV29-1	TRBD2	.	TRBJ2-3	CSAGLAGGTDTQYF	TGCAGCGCCGGACTAGCGGGGGGTACAGATACGCAGTATTTT
TRBV20-1	.	many	TRBJ2-7	CSAYRDTTYEQYF	TGCAGTGCCTACCGGGACACCACCTACGAGCAGTACTTC
TRBV20-1	.	many	TRBJ2-2	CSARAGVGLTGNTGELFF	TGCAGTGCTAGAGCGGGGGTCGGGCTTACTGGGAACACCGGGGAGCTGTTTTTT
TRBV29-1	.	many	TRBJ2-1	CSVEGMGEQINEQFF	TGCAGCGTTGAAGGGATGGGGGAGCAGATCAATGAGCAGTTCTTC